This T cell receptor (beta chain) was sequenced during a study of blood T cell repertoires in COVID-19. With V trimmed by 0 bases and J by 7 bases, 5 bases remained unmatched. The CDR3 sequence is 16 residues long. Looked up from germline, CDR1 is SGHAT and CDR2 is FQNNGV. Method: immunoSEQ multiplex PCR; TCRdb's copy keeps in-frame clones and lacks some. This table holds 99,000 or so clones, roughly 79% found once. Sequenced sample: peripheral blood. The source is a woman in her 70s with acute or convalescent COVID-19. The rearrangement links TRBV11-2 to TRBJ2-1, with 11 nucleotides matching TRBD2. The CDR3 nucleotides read TGTGCCAGCAGCTTAGATACGAGACTAGCGGGGAATGAGCAGTTCTTC. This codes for CASSLDTRLAGNEQFF.